The 5 T cell receptor beta chains given below trace back to one sample, sequenced in a study of identifying expanded T cells in peripheral blood. Only in-frame clones appear in the TCRdb table, and some are missing; sequencing was by immunoSEQ multiplex PCR. The sample holds roughly 78,000 clones, almost 90% seen once. The sequenced material came from blood. These receptors were obtained from a person aged 18 to 75 in good health.

The V call is TRBV7-9, the J call TRBJ1-1; possible D gene TRBD1, 5 bases. The V gene lost 3 bases and the J gene lost 10 bases, with 12 bases spanning the gap. Germline CDR1 and CDR2: SEHNR and FQNEAQ (reference sequence). The CDR3 totals 12 residues. The CDR3 DNA is TGTGCCAGCAGCTTGGGGGAGACATCAGCTTTCTTT. Protein sequence: CASSLGETSAFF.

The table lists this clone with a count of one. The J gene is TRBJ2-3, the V gene TRBV2, with D tentatively TRBD2 (6 bases). V was shortened by 3 bases and J by 1 base, with 8 bases between the two germline ends. CDR3 length: 14 amino acids. Germline lookup yields CDR1 SNHLY and CDR2 FYNNEI. The CDR3 loop is CASSEQRGTDTQYF. In DNA, the CDR3 is TGTGCCAGCAGTGAGCAGCGGGGCACAGATACGCAGTATTTT.

The rearrangement uses TRBV18 and TRBJ1-1; maybe TRBD1 (5 bases). The CDR3 is 15 amino acids. CDR1 is KGHSH and CDR2 is LQKENI in the germline V gene. Trimming took 3 bases from V and 0 from J, leaving 11 bases between them. The CDR3 here is CASSPQQELNTEAFF. CDR3 DNA: TGTGCCAGCTCACCCCAACAGGAGCTGAACACTGAAGCTTTCTTT. The whole variable domain, remainder taken from reference TRBV18 and TRBJ1-1, is NAGVMQNPRHLVRRRGQEARLRCSPMKGHSHVYWYRQLPEEGLKFMVYLQKENIIDESGMPKERFSAEFPKEGPSILRIQQVVRGDSAAYFCASSPQQELNTEAFFGQGTRLTVV.

The rearrangement links TRBV7-6 to TRBJ1-1; D gene uncertain. With 5 bases removed from V and 6 bases from J, the gap between germline ends came to 13 bases. The germline V gene encodes CDR1 SGHVS and CDR2 FNYEAQ. This CDR3 has 13 residues. This CDR3 is CASSQNGGAEAFF. The CDR3 bases are TGTGCCAGCAGCCAGAATGGTGGGGCTGAAGCTTTCTTT.

J is TRBJ1-1 and V is TRBV9; the D is unclear. V gave up 4 bases and J gave up 3 bases, with 16 bases separating them. This CDR3 is built from 15 residues. Germline V gene data show CDR1 as SGDLS and CDR2 as YYNGEE. The CDR3 loop reads CASSLHPRLDTEAFF. CDR3 DNA: TGTGCCAGCAGCCTACACCCCAGGCTTGACACTGAAGCTTTCTTT.